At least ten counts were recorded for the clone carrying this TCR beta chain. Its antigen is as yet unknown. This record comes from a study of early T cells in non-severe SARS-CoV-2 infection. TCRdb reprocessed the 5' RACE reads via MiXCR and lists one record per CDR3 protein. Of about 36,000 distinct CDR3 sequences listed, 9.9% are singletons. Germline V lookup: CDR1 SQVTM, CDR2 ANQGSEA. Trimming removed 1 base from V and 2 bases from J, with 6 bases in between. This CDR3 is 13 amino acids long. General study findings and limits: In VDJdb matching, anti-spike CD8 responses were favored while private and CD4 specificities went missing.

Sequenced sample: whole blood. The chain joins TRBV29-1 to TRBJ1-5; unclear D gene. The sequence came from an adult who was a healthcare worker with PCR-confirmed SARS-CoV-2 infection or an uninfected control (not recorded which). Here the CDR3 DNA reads TGCAGCGTTGAAGGGCAGGGCAATCAGCCCCAGCATTTT. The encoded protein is CSVEGQGNQPQHF.